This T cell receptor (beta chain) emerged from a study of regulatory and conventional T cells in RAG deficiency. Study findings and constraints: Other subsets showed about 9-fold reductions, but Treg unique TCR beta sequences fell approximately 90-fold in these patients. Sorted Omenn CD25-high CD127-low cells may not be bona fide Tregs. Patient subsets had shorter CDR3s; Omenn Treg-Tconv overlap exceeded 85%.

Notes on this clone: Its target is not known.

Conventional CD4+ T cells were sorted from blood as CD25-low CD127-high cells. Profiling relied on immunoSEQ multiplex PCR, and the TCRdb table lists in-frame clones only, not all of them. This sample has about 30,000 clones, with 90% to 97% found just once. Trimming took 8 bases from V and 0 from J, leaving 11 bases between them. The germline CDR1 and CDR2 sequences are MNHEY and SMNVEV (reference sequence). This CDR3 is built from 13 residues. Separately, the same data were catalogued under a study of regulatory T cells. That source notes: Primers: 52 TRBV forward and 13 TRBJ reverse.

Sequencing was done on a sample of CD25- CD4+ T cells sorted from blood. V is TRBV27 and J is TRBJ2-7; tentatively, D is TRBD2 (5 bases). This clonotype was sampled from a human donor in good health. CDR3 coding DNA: TGTGCCAGCCGGAGAGGGAGCTCCTACGAGCAGTACTTC. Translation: CASRRGSSYEQYF.